This TCR beta chain was observed in a study of blood T cell repertoires in COVID-19 (dated by TCRdb to 2018 to 2020). Regarding the research as a whole: Samples covering the acute and convalescent phases of COVID-19 were provided by collaborators in the United States, Italy and Spain. The prospective study material was composed of cDNA or gDNA derived from T cells, B-cell-depleted T cells, or PBMCs. The repertoires were made available in a free public database intended to serve as a resource for research on the immune response to SARS-CoV-2. A de-identified subject ID, COVID-19 status, age in years and sex were almost always included in the sample metadata. Samples were obtained from the ongoing ImmuneRACE study (first 160 participants) and from over a thousand subjects provided by 6 global collaborators. HLA class I and class II types, where available, came from metadata supplied by the sample provider rather than from assay-based typing. Deeply sampled blood TCRbeta repertoires from subjects exposed to, actively infected with, or recovered from COVID-19 were included in the dataset. Study-level results and caveats: How much clinical and demographic metadata was included differed by source and by participant, and the metadata was provided uncurated.

Turning to this clone: The clone's antigen remains unknown. No clone much larger than this one lies a single base away; base qualities are absent.

From the germline V gene, CDR1 is MNHEY and CDR2 is SVGAGI. Trimming leaves V shorter by 6 bases and J shorter by 3 bases, with the junction holding 7 bases beyond the gene matches. The CDR3 contains 15 residues, cysteine and phenylalanine counted. The sequence is cut down to CDR3 DNA, 45 bases in frame from base 1. TCRbeta CDR3 regions were amplified from genomic DNA by means of the immunoSEQ Assay, a bias-controlled multiplex PCR. Turning to the authors' computational methods: The number of nucleated cells in each sample was estimated from the amplification of reference gene primers within the assay. Sequence reads were collapsed and filtered to measure the absolute abundance of every unique TCRbeta CDR3 rearrangement. For each sample, productive Simpson clonality was calculated by taking the square root of Simpson's diversity index across productive rearrangements. This immuneACCESS table, as held by TCRdb, lists in-frame sequences with V and J called but not all clones. Of the missing ones, under half trace to an unresolved V gene in checked studies; the others have no known cause. V, J and clone size derive from that table, while D and trimming were established from the DNA sequence. The sample table lists 100,000 to 140,000 clones, roughly 83% of them with a count of one. The ten top clones hold approximately 4.4% of the sample.

The collaborating institutions used their own protocols to collect whole blood in K2EDTA tubes. For TCRbeta analysis, collaborators shipped samples as frozen whole blood, isolated PBMCs, or DNA extracted from either of those sample types. The V gene is TRBV6-5 and the J gene is TRBJ1-5, with 8 bases in between that match TRBD1. This clonotype was obtained from a human donor in a cohort sampled during active COVID-19. Input material: peripheral blood. The DNA sequence follows: TGTGCCAGCAGGGGGGGGACAGGTAACAATCAGCCCCAGCATTTT. Translated, this gives CASRGGTGNNQPQHF.